This T cell receptor beta chain was captured by sequencing in a study of T-cell reconstitution after alpha-beta-depleted transplantation in children. Library preparation (for TCRbeta) was performed with unique molecular identifiers. A single record per CDR3 protein comes from TCRdb applying MiXCR to the PCR reads. The data contain about 460,000 distinct CDR3 sequences, about an eighth of them singletons. V lost 5 bases to trimming and J lost 7 bases, with 15 bases between them. The CDR3 sequence is 14 residues long. The germline gives CDR1 SEHNR, CDR2 FQNEAQ (reference sequence). The clonotype originates from a female patient between 2 and 10 years old who had a stem cell transplant for aplastic anemia, so the T cells may come from the graft donor. V is TRBV7-9 and J is TRBJ2-1; D is possibly TRBD2 (5 bases). The source material was PBMCs, mostly from graft donor cells, sampled 180 days after TCRalphabeta/CD19-depleted stem cell transplant. The CDR3 spells CASSPPGPGNEQFF. CDR3 DNA sequence: TGTGCCAGCAGCCCTCCCGGGCCGGGGAATGAGCAGTTCTTC.